Following are 21 T cell receptor beta chains from one sample sequenced in a study of cytotoxic CD8 clonotypes in ibrutinib-treated CLL. Repertoires were generated with immunoSEQ multiplex PCR, while TCRdb's copy carries only in-frame clones and drops some. The table lists about 68,000 clones, about 63% of them singletons. The input for sequencing was PBMCs, taken after 12 months of ibrutinib treatment. These receptors were taken from a human donor with chronic lymphocytic leukemia.

V gene TRBV6-6 combines with J gene TRBJ1-1; unclear D gene. Trimming stripped 2 bases from V and 0 bases from J, with 7 bases between. This CDR3 has 14 amino acids. The V gene's germline CDR1 is MNHNY and CDR2 SVGAGI (reference sequence). Here the CDR3 DNA reads TGTGCCAGCAGTTACCAGGCAGTGAACACTGAAGCTTTCTTT. Amino acids: CASSYQAVNTEAFF.

The chain employs TRBV5-1 and TRBJ2-5; TRBD2 aligns across 8 bases. With V trimmed by 4 bases and J by 4 bases, 12 bases remained unmatched. The germline CDR1 and CDR2 sequences are SGHRS and YFSETQ. The CDR3 contains 16 residues. This CDR3 reads CASSAEWTSRLETQYF. The CDR3 coding sequence is TGCGCCAGCAGCGCAGAGTGGACTAGCCGATTAGAGACCCAGTACTTC.

The CDR3 protein is CASSDIEGGGQRYSNQPQHF. CDR3 in DNA: TGTGCCAGCAGTGACATCGAGGGAGGGGGACAGAGATATAGCAATCAGCCCCAGCATTTT. This chain joins TRBV6-4 and TRBJ1-5; 7 nucleotides agree with TRBD1. V lost 2 bases, J lost 0 bases, and 16 bases stayed unmatched. CDR1 and CDR2 (germline): MRHNA, SNTAGT. This CDR3 has 20 residues.

This chain connects TRBV2 to TRBJ2-5; D remains unclear. Trimming stripped 3 bases from V and 1 base from J, with 15 bases between. Per germline, CDR1 SNHLY and CDR2 FYNNEI. This CDR3 comprises 16 residues. DNA for the CDR3: TGTGCCAGCAGTGAGGCCCCGCAAAAAGTCCAAGAGACCCAGTACTTC. This translates into CASSEAPQKVQETQYF.

This chain joins TRBV9 and TRBJ2-3; 9 positions match TRBD2. The V segment lost 0 bases and the J segment 4 bases; nucleotides outside the gene matches: 3. CDR1 and CDR2 from the germline V gene are SGDLS and YYNGEE. The CDR3 spans 15 residues. CDR3 sequence (DNA): TGTGCCAGCAGCGTAGGTGGGACTAGCCCAGATACGCAGTATTTT. This encodes CASSVGGTSPDTQYF.

The V and J genes are TRBV7-5 and TRBJ1-5. TRBV7-5 is recorded as a pseudogene. This CDR3 comprises 15 residues. The CDR3 sequence is CVRSPSRGRCEPQHF. DNA of the CDR3: TGTGTCAGAAGCCCGAGCCGAGGACGGTGCGAGCCCCAGCATTTT.

The genes are TRBV6-1 and TRBJ2-6; tentative D call: TRBD2 (6 bases). This CDR3 spans 12 amino acids. Germline assignment: CDR1 MNHNS and CDR2 SASEGT. The V and J ends lost 7 bases and 13 bases respectively, with 14 bases between them. The CDR3 loop reads CASKWGEAVLTF. CDR3 nucleotide sequence: TGTGCCAGCAAATGGGGGGAAGCAGTCCTGACTTTC.

This clone was seen repeatedly, ten times or more. The chain uses TRBV6-1 and TRBJ1-4; weak D call: TRBD1 (5 bases). V gave up 1 base and J gave up 4 bases, with 7 bases separating them. CDR1 and CDR2 (germline): MNHNS, SASEGT. This CDR3 is 14 amino acids long. The CDR3 sequence is CASSEGTINEKLFF. The CDR3 coding sequence is TGTGCCAGCAGTGAAGGGACAATTAATGAAAAACTGTTTTTT.

This chain links TRBV9 with TRBJ1-5, with 7 positions matching TRBD1. The CDR3 sequence is 16 residues long. The germline gives CDR1 SGDLS, CDR2 YYNGEE. V dropped 3 bases and J dropped 2; count of bases not matched to a gene: 8. The CDR3 protein is CASSGRDSMGNQPQHF. For the CDR3, the DNA is TGTGCCAGCAGCGGGCGGGACAGTATGGGCAATCAGCCCCAGCATTTT.

This rearrangement joins TRBV4-3 to TRBJ1-1, with 9 bases matching TRBD1. Germline V gene sequence: CDR1 LGHNA, CDR2 YSLEER. This CDR3 comprises 15 residues. V trimming: 1 base; J trimming: 5 bases; junction bases outside the gene matches: 5. CDR3 bases: TGCGCCAGCAGCCAAGTGAACAGGGGGCGGACTGAAGCTTTCTTT. Translation gives CASSQVNRGRTEAFF.

This clone came up a few times. This chain uses TRBV19 with TRBJ2-5; possibly TRBD1 for D (6 bases). Trimming cost V 3 bases and J 0 bases, with 14 bases left between them. Germline V gene lookup returns CDR1 LNHDA and CDR2 SQIVND (reference sequence). This CDR3 comprises 16 residues. The CDR3 spells CASSIVGTPYQETQYF. CDR3 coding DNA: TGTGCCAGTAGTATCGTAGGGACACCGTACCAAGAGACCCAGTACTTC.

In its sample, this clone was seen a few times. The V gene is TRBV6-1, the J gene TRBJ1-6, with 7 positions matching TRBD1. V lost 2 bases and J lost 8; bases outside the gene matches: 6. The CDR3 covers 15 residues. The germline V gene encodes CDR1 MNHNS and CDR2 SASEGT. The CDR3 reads CASSEWGQPDSPLHF. The CDR3 DNA reads TGTGCCAGCAGTGAATGGGGACAGCCCGATTCACCCCTCCACTTT.

This clone was observed a few times. The chain joins TRBV19 to TRBJ1-2; TRBD1 matches 7 bases. Germline V gene lookup returns CDR1 LNHDA and CDR2 SQIVND (reference sequence). The CDR3 totals 12 residues. V lost 7 bases and J lost 4; bases outside the gene matches: 3. In DNA, the CDR3 is TGTGCCAGTATGCCAGGGGGCTATGGCTACACCTTC. Translated, it gives CASMPGGYGYTF.

The chain recombines TRBV28 with TRBJ1-4, with D possibly matching TRBD1 (6 bases). Trimming took 3 bases from V and 4 from J, leaving 9 bases between them. The CDR3 contains 14 residues. Germline values: CDR1 MDHEN, CDR2 SYDVKM. The CDR3, as DNA: TGTGCCAGCAGTTTGGGAGGGGGTAATGAAAAACTGTTTTTT. This sequence encodes CASSLGGGNEKLFF. The full variable domain, in which reference TRBV28 and TRBJ1-4 provide the parts outside the CDR3, is DVKVTQSSRYLVKRTGEKVFLECVQDMDHENMFWYRQDPGLGLRLIYFSYDVKMKEKGDIPEGYSVSREKKERFSLILESASTNQTSMYLCASSLGGGNEKLFFGSGTQLSVL.

The chain employs TRBV28 and TRBJ1-2; D remains ambiguous. In germline, CDR1 is MDHEN, CDR2 SYDVKM. The CDR3 sequence is 16 residues long. The ends were cut back, 5 bases at V and 6 bases at J, with 22 bases in the middle. This CDR3 is CASSPAGRPLGDGYTF. CDR3 coding DNA: TGTGCCAGCAGTCCCGCCGGACGGCCGCTAGGAGATGGCTACACCTTC.

This rearrangement joins TRBV6-1 to TRBJ1-4; 10 bases match TRBD1. The trim removed 6 bases at V and 5 bases at J, leaving 3 bases unmatched. This CDR3 has 14 residues. CDR1 is MNHNS and CDR2 is SASEGT in the germline V gene. CDR3 in DNA: TGTGCCAGCAGGCCGGGACAGGGGAATGAAAAACTGTTTTTT. As protein: CASRPGQGNEKLFF.

The gene calls are TRBV6-6 and TRBJ1-6, with TRBD1 matching over 11 bases. CDR1 MNHNY and CDR2 SVGAGI come from the germline V gene (reference sequence). With 6 bases clipped from V and 9 bases from J, the junction kept 4 bases outside the gene matches. There are 14 residues in the CDR3. Here the CDR3 DNA reads TGTGCCAGCAGGTGGACAGGGGGCGGTTCACCCCTCCACTTT. Residues: CASRWTGGGSPLHF.

The table lists this clone with a count of one. The chain recombines TRBV10-3 with TRBJ1-6; D is unclear. V gave up 6 bases and J gave up 0 bases, with 12 bases separating them. The CDR3 loop spans 16 amino acids. The germline V gene has CDR1 ENHRY and CDR2 SYGVKD. CDR3 DNA sequence: TGTGCCATCAGGGCGGGGTCAGGCTCCTATAATTCACCCCTCCACTTT. Protein: CAIRAGSGSYNSPLHF.

The chain joins TRBV6-6 to TRBJ1-2; a weak D match, TRBD1 (6 bases). V lost 5 bases and J lost 4, with 17 bases in between. The CDR3 length is 15 residues. Germline lookup yields CDR1 MNHNY and CDR2 SVGAGI (reference sequence). This CDR3 reads CASSRTVPLGYGYTF. DNA for the CDR3: TGTGCCAGCAGTCGGACAGTACCTCTCGGCTATGGCTACACCTTC.

The chain is built from TRBV7-3 and TRBJ1-1; 9 bases match TRBD1. The length of the CDR3 is 14 residues. The germline gives CDR1 SGHTA, CDR2 FQGTGA. With V trimmed by 5 bases and J by 3 bases, 4 bases remained unmatched. In nucleotides, the CDR3 is TGTGCCAGCAGCCTACAGGGGGCGGACACTGAAGCTTTCTTT. Amino acid sequence: CASSLQGADTEAFF.

J is TRBJ2-7 and V is TRBV9, with 12 bases that match TRBD2. V was pared by 4 bases and J by 2 bases, with 7 bases of the junction left unmatched. The germline V gene encodes CDR1 SGDLS and CDR2 YYNGEE. The CDR3 extends over 16 amino acids. For the CDR3, the DNA is TGTGCCAGCAGCCTGGGACTAGCGGGCGATACCTACGAGCAGTACTTC. It specifies CASSLGLAGDTYEQYF.